This TCR beta chain stems from a study of blood T cell repertoires in COVID-19. Looking at the study overall: From T cells, B-cell-depleted T cells, or PBMCs came the material, which was cDNA or gDNA.

Participants reported their clinical history, and cohort assignment relied on those reports. Original handling: How many nucleated cells were present was estimated from reference gene primer amplification. Profiled with immunoSEQ multiplex PCR; TCRdb holds only in-frame clones, not every one. The V and J calls and clone size were taken over from that table, and D and trimming were inferred from the DNA. Of just over 300,000 clones listed, 90% are singletons. Between the trimmed V and J ends, which lost 3 bases and 4 bases, there was a span of 5 bases. Germline V gene lookup returns CDR1 SQVTM and CDR2 ANQGSEA. This CDR3 spans 11 amino acids.

This clonotype was sampled from a woman younger than 30 with acute COVID-19. Sequenced sample: PBMCs or T cells enriched from blood (not recorded which). J is TRBJ2-3 and V is TRBV29-1; D is undetermined. CDR3 sequence (DNA): TGCAGCGTTGATAGATCAGATACGCAGTATTTT. Its translation: CSVDRSDTQYF.